This TCR beta chain originates from a study of blood T cell repertoires in COVID-19. Study-level information: Acute and convalescent COVID-19 samples came from the United States, Italy and Spain. Sources were T cells, B-cell-depleted T cells, or PBMCs; the material itself was cDNA or gDNA.

In the original workflow: Amplification of reference gene primers was used by the study to estimate nucleated cell counts. Libraries were prepared by immunoSEQ multiplex PCR; TCRdb keeps only in-frame clonotypes and omits some of them. The DNA gave D and trimming, while V, J and clone size come from that table. This sample has about 210,000 clones, with roughly nine tenths found just once. V shed 0 bases and J shed 3 bases, with 16 bases lying between them. The CDR3 consists of 17 residues. CDR1 LNHNV and CDR2 YYDKDF come from the germline V gene (reference sequence). The rearrangement uses TRBV15 and TRBJ2-3, with a weak D call TRBD1 (5 bases). The TCR was taken from a man aged 65 to 79 with acute or convalescent COVID-19. Specimen: peripheral blood. The CDR3 DNA reads as TGTGCCACCAGCAGAGACCTTGGGGCCTCGAGGACAGATACGCAGTATTTT. Encoded protein: CATSRDLGASRTDTQYF. The full variable domain, in which reference TRBV15 and TRBJ2-3 provide the parts outside the CDR3, is DAMVIQNPRYQVTQFGKPVTLSCSQTLNHNVMYWYQQKSSQAPKLLFHYYDKDFNNEADTPDNFQSRRPNTSFCFLDIRSPGLGDTAMYLCATSRDLGASRTDTQYFGPGTRLTVL.